Listed below are T cell receptor beta chains from one sample, sequenced in a study of regulatory T cells in long-lasting Graves disease. TCRdb independently ran MiXCR on the multiplex PCR reads; one entry per CDR3 protein. This sample carries about 310,000 distinct CDR3 sequences, roughly 18% of them seen once, and the ten largest clones take about two fifths. Sequencing was performed on peripheral blood mononuclear cells (PBMCs), taken at new diagnosis, from a patient treated with antithyroid drugs. The receptors were gathered from a female donor with Graves disease. Each CDR3 is given with its conserved first and last residue. D genes are given only for firm matches. Clone size is not always given. Where it is, it says once, few, many or a class for expanded clones.

d_call j_call v_call clone_size cdr3_length cdr3_nt cdr3_aa
TRBD1 TRBJ2-2 TRBV2 - 17 TGTGCCAGCAGGTTGGGACAGTTGCTCTCGAACACCGGGGAGCTGTTTTTT CASRLGQLLSNTGELFF
TRBD1 TRBJ2-5 TRBV24-1 many 17 TGTGCCACCAGTGATTTGTCCCCGGGACAGGGGCAAGAGACCCAGTACTTC CATSDLSPGQGQETQYF
TRBD1 TRBJ1-2 TRBV28 many 13 TGTGCCAGCAGACTTCTCCAGGGGGCTGGCTACACCTTC CASRLLQGAGYTF
- TRBJ2-7 TRBV10-1 - 13 TGCGCCAGCAGTGGGGGCGCGGGGCACGAGCAGTACTTC CASSGGAGHEQYF
- TRBJ1-1 TRBV6-1 many 15 TGTGCCAGCAGCCCCCGGGGGGGAATGAACACTGAAGCTTTCTTT CASSPRGGMNTEAFF
- TRBJ2-2 TRBV12-3/TRBV12-4 many 16 TGTGCCAGCAGTTTAGTTCCAGGTTTAGACACCGGGGAGCTGTTTTTT CASSLVPGLDTGELFF
- TRBJ1-1 TRBV7-9 many 14 TGTGCCAGCAGCTTACCCAGAAGGAACACTGAAGCTTTCTTT CASSLPRRNTEAFF
- TRBJ2-7 TRBV2 - 11 TGTGCCAGCAGTCACACCTACGAGCAGTACTTC CASSHTYEQYF
TRBD2 TRBJ2-1 TRBV27 many 15 TGTGCCAGCAGTTGGACTAGCGGGAGCGTCGGTGAGCAGTTCTTC CASSWTSGSVGEQFF
TRBD2 TRBJ2-2 TRBV27 many 19 TGTGCCAGCTCGAAGCGAGCGGGAGTCTCCCTTACGAACACCGGGGAGCTGTTTTTT CASSKRAGVSLTNTGELFF
- TRBJ2-7 TRBV12-3/TRBV12-4 - 13 TGTGCCAGCAGAGCGGGACAAGGCTACGAGCAGTACTTC CASRAGQGYEQYF
TRBD2 TRBJ2-1 TRBV11-2 many 15 TGTGCCAGCAGCCCCCGTGGTAGCGGGAACAATGAGCAGTTCTTC CASSPRGSGNNEQFF
- TRBJ1-6 TRBV3-1 many 12 TGTGCCAGCAGCCAAGAGGGAGGGTCCCTCCACTTT CASSQEGGSLHF
TRBD2 TRBJ2-2 TRBV6-1 many 18 TGTGCCAGCAGTGCTCCGGGACTAAGGGCCCAGAACACCGGGGAGCTGTTTTTT CASSAPGLRAQNTGELFF